The sample holds many counts of the clone carrying this T cell receptor beta chain. The antigen remains undetermined. The cDNA was synthesized by 5'RACE incorporating 10-nucleotide random UMIs. TCRdb reanalysed the 5' RACE reads using MiXCR and keeps one entry per CDR3 protein. The data hold 20,000 or so distinct CDR3 sequences, with over 2.5% observed a single time. V gave up 5 bases and J gave up 8 bases, with 19 bases separating them. CDR3 size: 15 residues. Germline CDR1 reads SEHNR; CDR2 reads FQNEAQ (reference sequence). This entry is derived from a study of neurological immune-mediated disorders. General study results and limits: Clinical and MRI features did not associate with the cluster found in multiple sclerosis patients.

Unsorted libraries were generated from 2 million PBMCs. These cells had been stored in RNAlater at -80 C. The clonotype was recovered from a young woman with multiple sclerosis. The gene calls are TRBV7-9 and TRBJ2-1; D is undetermined. Source material: PBMCs. CDR3 loop: CASSLSTFRADEQFF. CDR3 DNA sequence: TGTGCCAGCAGCCTAAGCACGTTTCGGGCGGATGAGCAGTTCTTC.